This T cell receptor beta chain derives from a study of blood T cell repertoires in COVID-19. For the study at large: Collection of acute and convalescent COVID-19 samples took place in the United States, Italy and Spain.

The CDR3 sequence is 13 residues long. CDR1 and CDR2 from the germline V gene are MDHEN and SYDVKM. Trimming shortened V by 1 base and J by 2 bases, and 6 bases separated the two germline ends. The assay was immunoSEQ multiplex PCR, and TCRdb's table has in-frame clones only and misses some. The table has 110,000 to 150,000 clones, 78% seen once. Sequencing was performed on peripheral blood. The chain recombines TRBV28 with TRBJ2-7; D is ambiguous. This clonotype originated in a woman in her fifties or sixties with acute or convalescent COVID-19. CDR3 sequence: CASSLSSPYEQYF. The CDR3 DNA reads TGTGCCAGCAGTTTATCGAGTCCCTACGAGCAGTACTTC.